The 13 T cell receptor beta chains in this list originate from one sample, sequenced in a study of blood T cell repertoires in COVID-19. Data came from immunoSEQ multiplex PCR; TCRdb stores just in-frame clones and leaves some out. The repertoire includes 110,000 to 150,000 clones, 79% of them detected once, and approximately 3.6% sits in the top ten. The sequencing input was peripheral blood. All receptors derive from a man in his 60s with acute or convalescent COVID-19.

The CDR3 loop is CASSPSQASGYGYTF. CDR3 in DNA: TGTGCCAGCAGCCCCTCTCAGGCCTCTGGCTATGGCTACACCTTC. This rearrangement joins TRBV3-1 (or the pseudogene TRBV3-2) to TRBJ1-2; D is uncertain. The CDR3 runs 15 residues. The ends were cut back, 4 bases at V and 4 bases at J, with 16 bases in the middle. Germline V lookup: CDR1 LGHDT, CDR2 YNNKEL (reference sequence).

The rearrangement links TRBV6-5 to TRBJ2-1, with 9 bases fitting TRBD2. Trimming took 7 bases from V and 15 from J; bases not matched to a gene: 10. This CDR3 has 12 amino acids. The germline CDR1 and CDR2 sequences are MNHEY and SVGAGI. Here the CDR3 reads CASNSEAGGWFF. The CDR3 nucleotides read TGTGCCAGCAATTCGGAGGCGGGAGGGTGGTTCTTC.

The rearrangement links TRBV27 to TRBJ1-1, with TRBD1 as a possible D gene (6 bases). Trimming pared 2 bases from V and 6 bases from J, leaving 10 bases between. From germline, CDR1 is MNHEY and CDR2 SMNVEV (reference sequence). The CDR3 is 13 amino acids. The CDR3 sequence: CASSLKQGSEAFF. The DNA of the CDR3 is TGTGCCAGCAGTTTAAAGCAGGGGTCTGAAGCTTTCTTT.

This clone appeared a single time. The rearrangement uses TRBV6-5 and TRBJ2-3, with D perhaps matching TRBD2 (5 bases). Trimming left V 3 bases short and J 5 bases short, with 15 bases between. This CDR3 comprises 15 residues. Germline CDR1 and CDR2: MNHEY and SVGAGI. The chain's CDR3 is CASSYGGGWGDTQYF. CDR3 nucleotide sequence: TGTGCCAGCAGTTATGGCGGAGGTTGGGGAGATACGCAGTATTTT.

This clone was seen a handful of times. V is TRBV19 and J is TRBJ1-4; D not certain. This CDR3 is built from 14 residues. Deletions cut 3 bases from V and 8 bases from J, with 13 bases between. Germline CDR1 is LNHDA and CDR2 is SQIVND (reference sequence). The CDR3 coding sequence is TGTGCCAGTAGTATCACCGGGTGGAGGGAAAAACTGTTTTTT. This translates into CASSITGWREKLFF. Drawing the rest from reference TRBV19 and TRBJ1-4, the complete variable domain is DGGITQSPKYLFRKEGQNVTLSCEQNLNHDAMYWYRQDPGQGLRLIYYSQIVNDFQKGDIAEGYSVSREKKESFPLTVTSAQKNPTAFYLCASSITGWREKLFFGSGTQLSVL.

This clone was observed once. The rearrangement uses TRBV5-6 and TRBJ1-3, with D maybe TRBD1 (6 bases). The germline V gene has CDR1 SGHDT and CDR2 YYEEEE. CDR3 length equals 14 residues. The V end lost 4 bases, the J end lost 5 bases, and 13 bases lay between the germline ends. CDR3 DNA: TGTGCCAGCAGCCAGTACAGGGCCCGAAACACCATATATTTT. Translating gives CASSQYRARNTIYF.

The V call is TRBV29-1, the J call TRBJ1-1; no reliable D call. With 4 bases removed from V and 1 base from J, the gap between germline ends came to 7 bases. Germline V gene data show CDR1 as SQVTM and CDR2 as ANQGSEA. The CDR3 runs to 12 residues. The CDR3 spells CSVAERNTEAFF. As DNA, the CDR3 is TGCAGCGTTGCGGAGAGGAACACTGAAGCTTTCTTT.

The chain joins TRBV5-1 to TRBJ1-2, with 10 bases that match TRBD1. The CDR3 loop spans 13 amino acids. The germline V gene encodes CDR1 SGHRS and CDR2 YFSETQ. Trimming took 5 bases from V and 7 from J; bases not matched to a gene: 5. The CDR3: CASRPTGGSGYTF. The CDR3 nucleotides read TGCGCCAGCAGGCCGACAGGGGGCTCTGGCTACACCTTC.

The chain carries TRBV5-4 and TRBJ1-6; possibly TRBD1 for D (6 bases). Between the trimmed V and J ends, which lost 0 bases and 6 bases, there was a span of 13 bases. This CDR3 spans 16 amino acids. Germline-derived CDR1 and CDR2 are SGHNT and YYREEE (reference sequence). CDR3 sequence reads: CASSLGINRVNSPLHF. CDR3 nucleotide sequence: TGTGCCAGCAGCTTGGGAATTAACAGGGTTAATTCACCCCTCCACTTT.

This clone has only a few counts. This chain connects TRBV19 to TRBJ1-1; 7 bases match TRBD1. The germline CDR1 and CDR2 sequences are LNHDA and SQIVND (reference sequence). The CDR3 has 14 amino acids. V lost 6 bases and J lost 6; bases outside the gene matches: 10. CDR3 residues: CASSLQGFEAEAFF. Here the CDR3 DNA reads TGTGCCAGTAGCTTACAGGGGTTCGAGGCTGAAGCTTTCTTT.

The genes are TRBV15 and TRBJ2-2; no clear D gene. The CDR3 runs to 14 residues. CDR1 and CDR2 from the germline V gene are LNHNV and YYDKDF (reference sequence). Trimming removed 4 bases at V and 7 bases at J, with 13 bases between. The CDR3 loop reads CATSNGWLVGELFF. Here the CDR3 DNA reads TGTGCCACCAGCAACGGGTGGTTGGTCGGGGAGCTGTTTTTT.

This clone was detected only once. The rearrangement links TRBV7-2 to TRBJ2-1; 8 nucleotides agree with TRBD2. Germline V gives CDR1 SGHTA, CDR2 FQGNSA. This CDR3 is 14 amino acids long. Trimming removed 5 bases from V and 1 base from J; junction bases left unmatched: 1. As DNA, the CDR3 is TGTGCCAGCAGCCCGGGGGGGTCCTACAATGAGCAGTTCTTC. This codes for CASSPGGSYNEQFF.

The V call is TRBV19, the J call TRBJ1-5, with D maybe TRBD1 (6 bases). This CDR3 comprises 15 residues. The germline V and J ends were trimmed by 5 bases and 2 bases, with 13 bases remaining between them. In germline, CDR1 is LNHDA, CDR2 SQIVND (reference sequence). The CDR3 DNA follows: TGTGCCAGTAGTGACCGACAGGCTGGCAATCAGCCCCAGCATTTT. Translated, it gives CASSDRQAGNQPQHF.